This record concerns one T cell receptor beta chain sequence. The antigen remains undetermined. This CDR3 region has 18 residues. J was trimmed by 6 bases and V by 0 bases; bases with no gene match: 14. Germline CDR1 and CDR2: SGDLS and YYNGEE. These data originate in a study of tumour-infiltrating T cells in Burkitt lymphoma. About the research overall: The Burkitt lymphoma cohort spanned all epidemiological subtypes. Survival, overall and progression-free, tracked with productive clonality. Notes on the study in general: Several public clonotypes were shared across many Burkitt lymphoma patients.

The repertoire was sequenced with immunoSEQ multiplex PCR; TCRdb's copy has only in-frame clones and lacks some. The sample holds approximately 46,000 clones, approximately 31% seen once. The material sequenced was tumor tissue. The V call is TRBV9, the J call TRBJ2-7; 11 nucleotides align to TRBD2. The TCR originated in a human donor with Burkitt lymphoma. The CDR3: CASSVGIAGGPSTTEQYF. CDR3 in DNA: TGTGCCAGCAGCGTAGGTATAGCGGGGGGGCCATCCACTACCGAGCAGTACTTC.